These 12 T cell receptor beta chains came from one sample sequenced in a study of technical replicates of blood from four donors. The assay was immunoSEQ multiplex PCR, and TCRdb's table has in-frame clones only and misses some. The sample lists under 80,000 clones; nearly 98% were seen once. The sample comprised T cells isolated from PBMCs. The receptors were sampled from a human donor in good health.

The chain links TRBV9 to TRBJ1-1, with 7 bases matching TRBD1. From germline, CDR1 is SGDLS and CDR2 YYNGEE. The trim removed 2 bases at V and 4 bases at J, leaving 11 bases unmatched. The CDR3 covers 16 residues. This chain's CDR3 is CASSVDRTGRITEAFF. The CDR3 nucleotides are TGTGCCAGCAGCGTCGACCGGACAGGCCGGATCACTGAAGCTTTCTTT.

The V call is TRBV25-1, the J call TRBJ2-2; 8 bases fit TRBD1. The ends lost 3 bases at V and 1 base at J; junction bases unmatched: 4. Germline V lookup: CDR1 MGHDK, CDR2 SYGVNS. This CDR3 contains 16 residues. CDR3 sequence (DNA): TGTGCCAGCAGTGACCCGGACAGGGAGAACACCGGGGAGCTGTTTTTT. This encodes CASSDPDRENTGELFF.

V usage is TRBV19 and J usage is TRBJ1-2, with a tentative D call TRBD1 (5 bases). CDR1 and CDR2 (germline): LNHDA, SQIVND (reference sequence). V was clipped by 3 bases and J by 1 base, with 15 bases between them. The CDR3 consists of 16 residues. The CDR3 region has the DNA TGTGCCAGTAGTATTGGCAGGGTACACCATAACTATGGCTACACCTTC. Translation: CASSIGRVHHNYGYTF.

The genes are TRBV6-5 and TRBJ1-2, with 9 bases identical to TRBD1. The germline V gene has CDR1 MNHEY and CDR2 SVGAGI. V was clipped by 5 bases and J by 9 bases; unmatched bases: 7. CDR3 length: 13 residues. This chain's CDR3 is CASSGQGRFSYTF. As DNA, the CDR3 is TGTGCCAGCAGTGGACAGGGGAGGTTCAGCTACACCTTC.

The chain couples TRBV5-4 to TRBJ1-2; tentative D call: TRBD1 (6 bases). This CDR3 has 14 amino acids. Trimming removed 4 bases at V and 5 bases at J, with 15 bases between. Germline V gives CDR1 SGHNT, CDR2 YYREEE (reference sequence). The CDR3 spells CASSLGTSEYGYTF. The CDR3 DNA is TGTGCCAGCAGCCTAGGGACATCCGAATATGGCTACACCTTC.

The chain uses TRBV28 and TRBJ2-1; TRBD2 matches 7 bases. The V segment lost 3 bases and the J segment 9 bases; nucleotides outside the gene matches: 5. Germline CDR1 MDHEN, CDR2 SYDVKM. The CDR3 consists of 13 residues. The CDR3 protein is CASSLVAGTEQFF. In nucleotides, the CDR3 is TGTGCCAGCAGTTTGGTAGCGGGTACTGAGCAGTTCTTC.

The chain recombines TRBV11-2 with TRBJ2-3, with TRBD2 identical over 8 bases. The germline V gene has CDR1 SGHAT and CDR2 FQNNGV. V lost 5 bases, J lost 6 bases, and 4 bases stayed unmatched. The CDR3 runs to 13 residues. The CDR3: CASSPGGVDTQYF. In nucleotides, the CDR3 is TGTGCCAGCAGCCCGGGGGGGGTGGATACGCAGTATTTT.

The rearrangement links TRBV5-4 to TRBJ2-7, with 9 bases fitting TRBD1. The CDR3 is made up of 14 amino acids. Trimming took 2 bases from V and 3 from J; bases not matched to a gene: 3. Germline V gene data show CDR1 as SGHNT and CDR2 as YYREEE (reference sequence). CDR3 region: CASSLGTGRYEQYF. CDR3 coding DNA: TGTGCCAGCAGCTTAGGGACAGGGCGCTACGAGCAGTACTTC. The full variable domain, completed using reference TRBV5-4 and TRBJ2-7, is ETGVTQSPTHLIKTRGQQVTLRCSSQSGHNTVSWYQQALGQGPQFIFQYYREEENGRGNFPPRFSGLQFPNYSSELNVNALELDDSALYLCASSLGTGRYEQYFGPGTRLTVT.

The V call is TRBV11-3, the J call TRBJ1-2; unclear D gene. Germline V lookup: CDR1 SGHNT, CDR2 YENEEA. The V and J ends lost 5 bases and 13 bases respectively, with 17 bases between them. This CDR3 is built from 12 residues. CDR3 DNA: TGTGCCAGCAGCACCGCCGGTTGGGCACTCACCTTC. Amino acid sequence: CASSTAGWALTF.

The chain links TRBV7-6 to TRBJ2-7; 9 nucleotides line up with TRBD1. This CDR3 is 14 amino acids long. V trimming: 5 bases; J trimming: 3 bases; junction bases outside the gene matches: 5. The germline V gene has CDR1 SGHVS and CDR2 FNYEAQ. Here the CDR3 DNA reads TGTGCCAGCAGCCCTCCGGGACAGGGCTACGAGCAGTACTTC. Protein: CASSPPGQGYEQYF. The full variable domain, its missing parts supplied by reference TRBV7-6 and TRBJ2-7, is GAGVSQSPRYKVTKRGQDVALRCDPISGHVSLYWYRQALGQGPEFLTYFNYEAQQDKSGLPNDRFSAERPEGSISTLTIQRTEQRDSAMYRCASSPPGQGYEQYFGPGTRLTVT.

To note about this clone: It is unclear where the CDR3 begins or ends on the DNA, so no DNA is shown, and the CDR3 is as TCRdb lists it. The J gene is TRBJ2-5, the V gene TRBV29-1; the D segment call TRBD2 is taken from the table without a DNA check. The CDR3 adds up to 14 amino acids, both ends counted. Per germline, CDR1 SQVTM and CDR2 ANQGSEA. This chain's CDR3 is CSVHSGTSILAQYF.

The chain recombines TRBV7-9 with TRBJ1-2; D is unresolved. Trimming left V 1 base short and J 3 bases short, with 12 bases between. The CDR3 is made up of 15 amino acids. Germline-derived CDR1 and CDR2 are SEHNR and FQNEAQ (reference sequence). The CDR3 DNA sequence: TGTGCCAGCAGCTTAGGTATTGCAGACTACTATGGCTACACCTTC. Translating it yields CASSLGIADYYGYTF.